Each of the 30 T cell receptor beta chains below was sequenced from the same sample in a study of blood T cells in healthy people across ages. A second roughly 6 to 11 cycle PCR used barcoded and J-beta primers. From the 5' RACE reads, TCRdb called clonotypes with MiXCR, one entry per CDR3 protein. The table has 800,000 to 1,300,000 distinct CDR3 sequences, 25% seen once. These data were also filed under a second study, of T cells of mothers and their children.

Specimen: blood. These receptors were collected from a girl under 10 years old in good health.

This chain uses TRBV5-1 with TRBJ2-5; D remains ambiguous. The CDR3 covers 14 residues. Germline V gene data show CDR1 as SGHRS and CDR2 as YFSETQ. Between the trimmed V and J ends, which lost 2 bases and 1 base, there was a span of 9 bases. As DNA, the CDR3 is TGCGCCAGCAGCTTTGGCAGCCCCCAAGAGACCCAGTACTTC. Protein: CASSFGSPQETQYF.

This clonotype was observed once. The DNA of the CDR3 is TGCAGTGCTAGAGATTTCGGCGCGGCGGACAAGATCCACAATGAGCAGTTCTTC. Amino acid sequence: CSARDFGAADKIHNEQFF. The chain is built from TRBV20-1 and TRBJ2-1; TRBD1 might be the D (5 bases). V gave up 0 bases and J gave up 5 bases, with 23 bases separating them. This CDR3 is built from 18 residues. Germline lookup yields CDR1 DFQATT and CDR2 SNEGSKA (reference sequence).

J is TRBJ2-1 and V is TRBV4-1; the match to TRBD1 covers 7 bases. The CDR3 is 15 amino acids. Germline trimming cut 0 bases from V and 2 bases from J; bases unmatched to any gene: 1. The germline V gene encodes CDR1 MGHRA and CDR2 YSYEKL. The CDR3 protein is CASSQEGTAYNEQFF. In nucleotides, the CDR3 is TGCGCCAGCAGCCAAGAAGGGACAGCCTACAATGAGCAGTTCTTC.

This chain links TRBV5-1 with TRBJ1-1; D unclear. There are 12 residues in the CDR3. V dropped 6 bases and J dropped 0 bases, with 6 bases sitting between them. Germline values: CDR1 SGHRS, CDR2 YFSETQ. The CDR3 sequence: CASKKMNTEAFF. Here the CDR3 DNA reads TGCGCCAGCAAGAAGATGAACACTGAAGCTTTCTTT.

This clonotype was seen only a few times. The chain uses TRBV6-5 and TRBJ2-5, with TRBD2 matching 9 bases. The DNA end is more similar to TRBJ2-1, so the J call may be wrong. Germline CDR1 reads MNHEY; CDR2 reads SVGAGI. The CDR3 consists of 15 residues. CDR3 sequence (DNA): TGTGCCAGCAGTTACTCTAGCGGGAGCCGGGGTGAGCAGTTCTTC. This sequence encodes CASSYSSGSRGEQFF.

This clonotype was seen only a few times. The chain carries TRBV12-3 or TRBV12-4 and TRBJ2-5; 8 nucleotides align to TRBD2. The assigned J gene may be wrong: the sequence end matches TRBJ2-1 better. The CDR3 totals 14 residues. CDR3 sequence reads: CASSLKGGRNEQFF. CDR3 nucleotide sequence: TGTGCCAGCAGTTTGAAGGGCGGGAGGAATGAGCAGTTCTTC.

CDR3 bases: TGTGCCAGCAGCCAAGGGACAGGGGTGGGCTACGAGCAGTACTTC. Encoded protein: CASSQGTGVGYEQYF. The rearrangement joins TRBV28 to TRBJ2-7; 10 nucleotides line up with TRBD1. The germline CDR1 and CDR2 sequences are MDHEN and SYDVKM. Germline trimming cut 6 bases from V and 3 bases from J; bases unmatched to any gene: 8. The CDR3 extends over 15 amino acids. Full variable domain (remainder filled in from reference TRBV28 and TRBJ2-7): DVKVTQSSRYLVKRTGEKVFLECVQDMDHENMFWYRQDPGLGLRLIYFSYDVKMKEKGDIPEGYSVSREKKERFSLILESASTNQTSMYLCASSQGTGVGYEQYFGPGTRLTVT.

This clonotype was counted ten times or more. The genes are TRBV5-1 and TRBJ2-5; D call uncertain. The J call is doubtful: the DNA matches TRBJ2-7 better. This CDR3 is 13 amino acids long. The germline V gene encodes CDR1 SGHRS and CDR2 YFSETQ. As DNA, the CDR3 is TGCGCCAGCAGCTCGTCTCCCTACTACGAGCAGTACTTC. It is translated as CASSSSPYYEQYF.

This rearrangement joins TRBV5-1 to TRBJ2-7, with D unresolved. Per germline, CDR1 SGHRS and CDR2 YFSETQ. Trimming removed 4 bases from V and 3 bases from J, with 17 bases in between. This CDR3 is 15 amino acids long. Here the CDR3 reads CASSPIRYGDYEQYF. CDR3 nucleotide sequence: TGCGCCAGCAGCCCGATCCGGTACGGAGACTACGAGCAGTACTTC.

V is TRBV7-9 and J is TRBJ2-3; D is uncertain. Trimming left V 4 bases short and J 0 bases short, with 8 bases between. The CDR3 is made up of 14 amino acids. Germline V gene data show CDR1 as SEHNR and CDR2 as FQNEAQ (reference sequence). The CDR3 nucleotides are TGTGCCAGCAGCTACCCGGTTAGCACAGATACGCAGTATTTT. Its translation is CASSYPVSTDTQYF.

The sample holds a few counts of this clonotype. The chain links TRBV21-1 to TRBJ2-5; the table's D call TRBD1 went unverified against the DNA. TRBV21-1 is deemed a pseudogene. This CDR3 is built from 15 residues. The CDR3 reads CASSRKVRDQETQYF. DNA of the CDR3: TGTGCCAGCAGCCGAAAGGTCAGGGATCAAGAGACCCAGTACTTC.

This clonotype has only a few counts. Here the CDR3 omits its conserved ending phenylalanine or tryptophan, so a read error is the likely source. This chain uses TRBV4-2 with TRBJ2-5; D not resolved. Germline-derived CDR1 and CDR2 are LGHNA and YNFKEQ. The V gene lost 3 bases and the J gene lost 6 bases, with 11 bases spanning the gap. The length of the CDR3 is 13 residues. The CDR3 nucleotides read TGTGCCAGCAGCCACCCCCAGATTCAGACCCAGTACCTC. Translating gives CASSHPQIQTQYL.

A few counts support this clonotype. The chain couples TRBV10-3 to TRBJ1-2, with TRBD1 identical over 9 bases. Germline V gene data show CDR1 as ENHRY and CDR2 as SYGVKD. This CDR3 is built from 14 residues. J lost 4 bases, V lost 6 bases, and 6 bases had no gene match. The DNA of the CDR3 is TGTGCCATCAGCGGGGACAGGGCCCCCTATGGCTACACCTTC. Amino acid sequence: CAISGDRAPYGYTF.

This clonotype turned up a few times. The chain is built from TRBV3-1 and TRBJ1-1; D gene unclear. Germline V gene lookup returns CDR1 LGHDT and CDR2 YNNKEL (reference sequence). This CDR3 has 12 amino acids. V lost 3 bases and J 10 bases, leaving 12 bases between the germline ends. CDR3 sequence (DNA): TGTGCCAGCAGCCAGTACGTGGGCAGAGCTTTCTTT. Amino acids: CASSQYVGRAFF.

The sample holds a few counts of this clonotype. The chain uses TRBV6-2 or TRBV6-3 and TRBJ1-5; 7 bases line up with TRBD1. V shed 7 bases, J shed 7 bases, and the junction held 4 bases outside the gene matches. The CDR3 sequence is 12 residues long. The V gene's germline CDR1 is MNHEY and CDR2 SVGEGT. The CDR3 DNA reads as TGTGCCAGCAATAAACAGGGGCAGCCCCAGCATTTT. Amino acids: CASNKQGQPQHF.

This clonotype was counted only a few times. The chain couples TRBV29-1 to TRBJ2-5; weak D call: TRBD1 (6 bases). Germline CDR1 SQVTM, CDR2 ANQGSEA. The CDR3 sequence is 14 residues long. Trimming pared 3 bases from V and 0 bases from J, leaving 11 bases between. CDR3 sequence: CSVDIGDNQETQYF. CDR3 sequence (DNA): TGCAGCGTTGATATCGGGGACAACCAAGAGACCCAGTACTTC.

This sequence joins TRBV6-5 and TRBJ1-2, with D perhaps TRBD1 (5 bases). V was shortened by 4 bases and J by 1 base, with 16 bases between the two germline ends. CDR3 length equals 16 residues. Germline V gives CDR1 MNHEY, CDR2 SVGAGI. The CDR3 reads CASSSPGPLINYGYTF. CDR3 coding DNA: TGTGCCAGCAGTTCACCGGGACCGCTGATTAACTATGGCTACACCTTC.

The V and J genes are TRBV20-1 and TRBJ2-5; D possibly uses TRBD1 or TRBD2 (5 bases each). V dropped 3 bases and J dropped 5 bases, with 13 bases sitting between them. Germline V gene data show CDR1 as DFQATT and CDR2 as SNEGSKA (reference sequence). CDR3 length: 13 amino acids. The CDR3 here is CSASRAWGETQYF. CDR3 nucleotide sequence: TGCAGTGCTAGTCGCGCCTGGGGGGAGACCCAGTACTTC.

The chain recombines TRBV12-5 with TRBJ2-7; the D is unclear. The ends were cut back, 6 bases at V and 1 base at J, with 4 bases in the middle. Germline V lookup: CDR1 LGHNT, CDR2 FRNRAP. This CDR3 is built from 11 residues. In DNA, the CDR3 is TGTGCTAGTGGACAATCCTACGAGCAGTACTTC. This gives the protein CASGQSYEQYF.

The V call is TRBV4-2, the J call TRBJ2-7; D tentatively reads TRBD1 or TRBD2 (5 bases each). V lost 2 bases and J 4 bases, leaving 12 bases between the germline ends. There are 14 residues in the CDR3. Germline values: CDR1 LGHNA, CDR2 YNFKEQ. CDR3 amino acids: CASSQMTGRYEQYF. The CDR3 DNA follows: TGTGCCAGCAGCCAAATGACGGGGCGGTACGAGCAGTACTTC.

V and J are TRBV28 and TRBJ2-7; the D is unclear. The V and J ends lost 5 bases and 2 bases respectively, with 13 bases between them. Germline V CDR1 and CDR2: MDHEN, SYDVKM. The CDR3 has 14 residues. The CDR3 DNA is TGTGCCAGCAGTGATGTCCCTATTCCCTACGAGCAGTACTTC. Translation: CASSDVPIPYEQYF.

This clonotype has a handful of counts. V and J are TRBV27 and TRBJ2-7; D is perhaps TRBD1 (5 bases). V was trimmed by 1 base and J by 5 bases, leaving 15 bases between them. The CDR3 has 15 residues. The germline V gene encodes CDR1 MNHEY and CDR2 SMNVEV (reference sequence). CDR3 residues: CASSLLGELRNEQYF. The CDR3 coding sequence is TGTGCCAGCAGTTTATTAGGGGAATTGAGAAACGAGCAGTACTTC.

This clonotype was found a few times. One end of the junction fails to match germline, which may point to a read error. The genes are TRBV7-8 and TRBJ2-7; 7 nucleotides agree with TRBD2. The CDR3 is made up of 13 amino acids. The germline CDR1 and CDR2 sequences are SGHVS and FQNEAQ. The CDR3 region is CASSLGGGAGNDF. The DNA of the CDR3 is TGTGCCAGCAGCTTAGGGGGAGGGGCAGGGAATGACTTC.

The chain carries TRBV20-1 and TRBJ1-2, with D possibly being TRBD1 (5 bases). CDR1 and CDR2 (germline): DFQATT, SNEGSKA (reference sequence). Deletions cut 3 bases from V and 3 bases from J, with 14 bases between. The CDR3 spans 14 residues. For the CDR3, the DNA is TGCAGTGCTAGTGGCCCCCGGGACTACTATGGCTACACCTTC. This translates into CSASGPRDYYGYTF.

The CDR3 spells CASSSRGSGDYNEQFF. CDR3 coding DNA: TGTGCCAGCAGCTCACGGGGGTCAGGGGACTACAATGAGCAGTTCTTC. The chain links TRBV5-6 to TRBJ2-1; possibly TRBD1 or TRBD2 for D (6 bases each). Germline V gene data show CDR1 as SGHDT and CDR2 as YYEEEE. The CDR3 contains 16 residues. Trimming cost V 3 bases and J 3 bases, with 16 bases left between them.

The CDR3 DNA reads TGTGCCAGCAGCCAAGCCAGGCAGGGCGGGTCACCCCTCCACTTT. It specifies CASSQARQGGSPLHF. This chain connects TRBV4-2 to TRBJ1-6, with D perhaps matching TRBD1 (5 bases). Per germline, CDR1 LGHNA and CDR2 YNFKEQ. The germline V and J ends were trimmed by 1 base and 10 bases, with 14 bases remaining between them. The CDR3 runs 15 residues.

This clonotype was counted only a few times. This chain links TRBV10-3 with TRBJ2-3, with TRBD1 matching over 7 bases. The junction had 11 bases not matched to a gene; V was cut back by 11 bases and J by 0 bases. Per the germline V gene, CDR1 is ENHRY and CDR2 is SYGVKD. This CDR3 has 15 residues. DNA for the CDR3: TGTGCCTCAAGATTGGGACAGCCGAGCACAGATACGCAGTATTTT. Its protein is CASRLGQPSTDTQYF.

This clonotype was recorded a few times. V gene TRBV29-1 combines with J gene TRBJ2-7; TRBD2 is a possible D gene (6 bases). Germline V CDR1 and CDR2: SQVTM, ANQGSEA. Between the trimmed V and J ends, which lost 4 bases and 2 bases, there was a span of 12 bases. This CDR3 contains 13 residues. CDR3 in DNA: TGCAGCGTTGTGTTAGGAGGGCCCTACGAGCAGTACTTC. This gives the protein CSVVLGGPYEQYF.

The V call is TRBV9, the J call TRBJ2-5, with 12 bases matching TRBD2. Matching the DNA end better, TRBJ2-1 makes the J call doubtful. Germline V gene sequence: CDR1 SGDLS, CDR2 YYNGEE. CDR3 size: 15 residues. The DNA for the CDR3 is TGTGCCAGCAGCACCCCGACTAGCGGGGGCAATGAGCAGTTCTTC. Residues: CASSTPTSGGNEQFF.

This clonotype was observed once. The J gene is TRBJ2-1, the V gene TRBV3-1; 8 bases match TRBD2. This CDR3 has 15 residues. CDR1 and CDR2 from the germline V gene are LGHDT and YNNKEL (reference sequence). The V segment lost 8 bases and the J segment 6 bases; nucleotides outside the gene matches: 12. As DNA, the CDR3 is TGTGCCAGCGGACCGAAAGCGGGGGCCGGCAATGAGCAGTTCTTC. Protein sequence: CASGPKAGAGNEQFF.